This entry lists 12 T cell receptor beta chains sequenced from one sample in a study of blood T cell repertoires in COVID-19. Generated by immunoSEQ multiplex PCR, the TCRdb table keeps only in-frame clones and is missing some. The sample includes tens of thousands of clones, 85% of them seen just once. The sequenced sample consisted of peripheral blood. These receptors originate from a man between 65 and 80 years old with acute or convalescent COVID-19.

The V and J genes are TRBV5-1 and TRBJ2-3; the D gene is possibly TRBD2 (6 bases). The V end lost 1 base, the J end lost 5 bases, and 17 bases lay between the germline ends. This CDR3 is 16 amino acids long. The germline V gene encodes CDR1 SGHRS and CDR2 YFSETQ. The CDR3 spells CASSLNGGALEDTQYF. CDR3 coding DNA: TGCGCCAGCAGCTTGAATGGCGGGGCCCTGGAAGATACGCAGTATTTT.

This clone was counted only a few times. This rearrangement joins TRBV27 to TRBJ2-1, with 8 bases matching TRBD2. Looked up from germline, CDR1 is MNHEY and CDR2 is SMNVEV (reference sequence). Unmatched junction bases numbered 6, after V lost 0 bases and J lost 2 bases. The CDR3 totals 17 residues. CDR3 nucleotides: TGTGCCAGCAGTTTATCCGCGGGGGGTGTCACCTACAATGAGCAGTTCTTC. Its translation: CASSLSAGGVTYNEQFF.

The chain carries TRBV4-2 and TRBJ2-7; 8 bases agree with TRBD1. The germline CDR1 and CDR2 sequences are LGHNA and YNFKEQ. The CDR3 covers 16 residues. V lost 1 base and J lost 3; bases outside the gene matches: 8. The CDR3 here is CASSQGSTGVGYEQYF. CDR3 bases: TGTGCCAGCAGCCAAGGATCGACAGGGGTCGGCTACGAGCAGTACTTC.

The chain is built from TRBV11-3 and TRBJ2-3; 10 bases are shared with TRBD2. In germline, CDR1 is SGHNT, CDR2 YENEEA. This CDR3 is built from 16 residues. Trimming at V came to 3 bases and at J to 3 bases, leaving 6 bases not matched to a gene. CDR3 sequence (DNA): TGTGCCAGCAGCTTGGGACCTAGCGGGGGAACAGATACGCAGTATTTT. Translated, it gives CASSLGPSGGTDTQYF.

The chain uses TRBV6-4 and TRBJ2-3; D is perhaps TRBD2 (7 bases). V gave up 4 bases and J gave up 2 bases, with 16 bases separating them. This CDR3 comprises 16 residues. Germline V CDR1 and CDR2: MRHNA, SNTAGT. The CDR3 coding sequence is TGTGCCAGCAGTGCATCGGCGGGGGCCCCCACAGATACGCAGTATTTT. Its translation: CASSASAGAPTDTQYF.

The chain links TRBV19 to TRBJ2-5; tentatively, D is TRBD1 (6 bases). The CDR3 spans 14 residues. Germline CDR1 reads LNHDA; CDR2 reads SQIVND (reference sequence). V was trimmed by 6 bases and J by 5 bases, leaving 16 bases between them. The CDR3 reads CASSQTGGAETQYF. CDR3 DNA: TGTGCCAGTAGCCAGACAGGAGGTGCCGAGACCCAGTACTTC.

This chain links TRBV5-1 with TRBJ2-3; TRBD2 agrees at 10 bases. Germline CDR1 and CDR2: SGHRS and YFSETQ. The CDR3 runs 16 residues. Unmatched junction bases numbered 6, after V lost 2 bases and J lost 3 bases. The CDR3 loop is CASSFERGGQTDTQYF. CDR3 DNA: TGCGCCAGCAGCTTCGAGCGGGGGGGCCAGACAGATACGCAGTATTTT.

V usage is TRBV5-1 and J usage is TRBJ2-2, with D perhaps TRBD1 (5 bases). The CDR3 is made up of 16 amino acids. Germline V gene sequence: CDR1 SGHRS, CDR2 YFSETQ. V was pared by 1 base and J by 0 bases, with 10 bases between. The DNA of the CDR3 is TGCGCCAGCAGCTTGAACCAGGGCCCGAACACCGGGGAGCTGTTTTTT. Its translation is CASSLNQGPNTGELFF.

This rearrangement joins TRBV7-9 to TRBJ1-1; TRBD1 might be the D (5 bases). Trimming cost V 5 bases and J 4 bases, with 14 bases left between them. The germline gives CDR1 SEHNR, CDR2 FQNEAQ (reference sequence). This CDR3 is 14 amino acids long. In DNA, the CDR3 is TGTGCCAGCAGCCTGACAGTGGGGGGCACTGAAGCTTTCTTT. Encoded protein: CASSLTVGGTEAFF.

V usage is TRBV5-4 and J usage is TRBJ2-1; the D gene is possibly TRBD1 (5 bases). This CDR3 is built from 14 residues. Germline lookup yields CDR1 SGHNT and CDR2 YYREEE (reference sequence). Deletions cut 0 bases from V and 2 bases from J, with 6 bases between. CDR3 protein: CASSLGQPYNEQFF. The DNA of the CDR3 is TGTGCCAGCAGCTTGGGACAGCCCTACAATGAGCAGTTCTTC.

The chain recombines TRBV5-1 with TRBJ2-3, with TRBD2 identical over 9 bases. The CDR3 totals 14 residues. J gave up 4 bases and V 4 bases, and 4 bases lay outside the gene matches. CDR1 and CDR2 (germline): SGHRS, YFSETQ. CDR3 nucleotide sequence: TGCGCCAGCAGCCGGGGCGGGGGGGCAGATACGCAGTATTTT. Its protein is CASSRGGGADTQYF. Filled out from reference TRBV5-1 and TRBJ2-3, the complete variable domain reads KAGVTQTPRYLIKTRGQQVTLSCSPISGHRSVSWYQQTPGQGLQFLFEYFSETQRNKGNFPGRFSGRQFSNSRSEMNVSTLELGDSALYLCASSRGGGADTQYFGPGTRLTVL.

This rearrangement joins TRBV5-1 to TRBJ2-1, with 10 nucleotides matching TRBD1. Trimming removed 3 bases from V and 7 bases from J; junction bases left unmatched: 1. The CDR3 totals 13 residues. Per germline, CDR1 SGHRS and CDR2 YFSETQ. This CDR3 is CASSSGQGNEQFF. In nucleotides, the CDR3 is TGCGCCAGCAGCTCGGGACAGGGGAATGAGCAGTTCTTC.